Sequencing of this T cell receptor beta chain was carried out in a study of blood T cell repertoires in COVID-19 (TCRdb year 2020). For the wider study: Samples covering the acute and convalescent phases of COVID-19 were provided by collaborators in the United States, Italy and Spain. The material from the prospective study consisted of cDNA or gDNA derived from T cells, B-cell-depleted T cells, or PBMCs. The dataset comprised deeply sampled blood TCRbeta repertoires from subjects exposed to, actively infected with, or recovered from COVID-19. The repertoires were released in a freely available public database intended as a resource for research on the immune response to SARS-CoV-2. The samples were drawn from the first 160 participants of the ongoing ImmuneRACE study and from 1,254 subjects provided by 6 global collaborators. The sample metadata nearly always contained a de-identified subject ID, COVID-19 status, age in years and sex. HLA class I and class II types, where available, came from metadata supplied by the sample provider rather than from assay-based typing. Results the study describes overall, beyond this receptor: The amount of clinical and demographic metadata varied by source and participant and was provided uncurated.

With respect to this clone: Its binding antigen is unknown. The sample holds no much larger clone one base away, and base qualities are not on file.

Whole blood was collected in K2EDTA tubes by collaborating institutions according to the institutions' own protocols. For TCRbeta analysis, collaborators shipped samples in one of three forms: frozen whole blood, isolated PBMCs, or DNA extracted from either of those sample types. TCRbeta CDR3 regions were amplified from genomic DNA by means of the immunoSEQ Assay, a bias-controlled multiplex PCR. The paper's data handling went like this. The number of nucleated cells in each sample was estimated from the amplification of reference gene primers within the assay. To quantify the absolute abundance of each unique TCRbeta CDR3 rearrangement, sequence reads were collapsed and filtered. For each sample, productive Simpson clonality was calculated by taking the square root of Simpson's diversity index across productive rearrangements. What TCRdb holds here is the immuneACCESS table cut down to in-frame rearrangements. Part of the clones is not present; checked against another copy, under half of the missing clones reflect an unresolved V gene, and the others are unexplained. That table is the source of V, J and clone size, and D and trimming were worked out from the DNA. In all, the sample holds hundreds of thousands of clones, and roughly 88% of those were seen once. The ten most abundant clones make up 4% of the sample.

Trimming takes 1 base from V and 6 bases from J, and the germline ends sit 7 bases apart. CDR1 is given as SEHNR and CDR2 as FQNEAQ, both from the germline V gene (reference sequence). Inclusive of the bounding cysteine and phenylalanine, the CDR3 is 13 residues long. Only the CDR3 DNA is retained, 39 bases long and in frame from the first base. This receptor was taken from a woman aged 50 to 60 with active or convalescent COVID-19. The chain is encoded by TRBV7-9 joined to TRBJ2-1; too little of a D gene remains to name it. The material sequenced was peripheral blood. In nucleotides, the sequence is TGTGCCAGCAGCTTAGGACACCCCAATGAGCAGTTCTTC. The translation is CASSLGHPNEQFF.